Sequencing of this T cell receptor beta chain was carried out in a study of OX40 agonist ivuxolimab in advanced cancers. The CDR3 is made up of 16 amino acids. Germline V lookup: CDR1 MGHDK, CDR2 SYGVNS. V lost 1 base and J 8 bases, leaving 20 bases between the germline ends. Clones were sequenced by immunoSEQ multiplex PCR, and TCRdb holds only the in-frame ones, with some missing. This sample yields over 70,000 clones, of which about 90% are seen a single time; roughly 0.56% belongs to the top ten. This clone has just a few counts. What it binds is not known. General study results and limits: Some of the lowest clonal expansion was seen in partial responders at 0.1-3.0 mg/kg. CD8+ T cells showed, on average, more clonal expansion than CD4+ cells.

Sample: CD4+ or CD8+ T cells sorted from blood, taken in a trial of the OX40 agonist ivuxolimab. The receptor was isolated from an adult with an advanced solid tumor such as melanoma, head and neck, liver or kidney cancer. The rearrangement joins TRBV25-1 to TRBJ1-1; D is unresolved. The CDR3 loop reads CASSESASLGLGEAFF. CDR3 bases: TGTGCCAGCAGTGAATCAGCTTCATTGGGCTTAGGGGAAGCTTTCTTT.